Listed below are T cell receptor beta chains from one sample, sequenced in a study of blood T cell repertoires in COVID-19. Assay: immunoSEQ multiplex PCR; the TCRdb copy retains only in-frame clones and omits some. The profile covers roughly 400,000 clones, with approximately 89% appearing a single time and about 0.83% taken by the ten largest. Sequencing was performed on PBMCs or T cells enriched from blood (not recorded which). The receptors stem from a woman aged 40 to 50 who had been exposed to COVID-19. Each CDR3 is given with its conserved first and last residue. The D gene is left open where the match is weak. Clone size is stated in some rows and not others, as once, few, many or a class when expanded.

>.|TRBJ1-5|.|TRBV15
TGTGCCACCAGCAGAAACGGACAGATCAATCAGCCCCAGCATTTT
CATSRNGQINQPQHF
>TRBD1|TRBJ2-7|.|TRBV2
TGTGCCAGCAGTGAATCCAGTCGACAGGGGGGTTCCTACGAGCAGTACTTC
CASSESSRQGGSYEQYF
>.|TRBJ1-6|.|TRBV27
TGTGCCAGCAGTTTGCAAAAAGGGGCTTCTTCACCCCTCCACTTT
CASSLQKGASSPLHF
>TRBD1|TRBJ1-2|.|TRBV4-1
TGCGCCAGCAGCCAAGATAGGAGGACAGGGGTGGCCCAGAACTATGGCTACACCTTC
CASSQDRRTGVAQNYGYTF
>TRBD1|TRBJ1-2|.|TRBV27
TGTGCCAGCAGTCCACGGACAGGGTTTGGCGGTGGCTACACCTTC
CASSPRTGFGGGYTF
>.|TRBJ2-2|.|TRBV7-9
TGTGCCAGCAGCTTAGCGATGTCAGGGCCCACCGGGGAGCTGTTTTTT
CASSLAMSGPTGELFF
>.|TRBJ1-2|once|TRBV7-8
TGTGCCAGCACCCGCGGCACAGGAAATGATAACTATGGCTACACCTTC
CASTRGTGNDNYGYTF
>.|TRBJ1-1|.|TRBV7-3
TGTGCCAGCAGCTTCGGGGCGGGGGAAGCTTTCTTT
CASSFGAGEAFF
>TRBD2|TRBJ2-5|.|TRBV30
TGTGCCTGGCAGCGGGGGGCCCGGCAACAAGAGACCCAGTACTTC
CAWQRGARQQETQYF
>TRBD1|TRBJ1-2|.|TRBV12-3/TRBV12-4
TGTGCCAGCAGGGACAGGGACAGCGGCTACACCTTC
CASRDRDSGYTF
>TRBD2|TRBJ2-5|.|TRBV7-2
TGTGCCAGCAGCCCTAGGCGGGGGATCGGGCCGGTCCAGGAGACCCAGTACTTC
CASSPRRGIGPVQETQYF
>.|TRBJ2-5|.|TRBV24-1
TGTGCCACCAGTGAAACCCCTCGGGAGACCCAGTACTTC
CATSETPRETQYF
>TRBD2|TRBJ2-3|.|TRBV4-3
TGCGCCAGCAGCGATCACCTAGCGGGAGGCCCGACGGATACGCAGTATTTT
CASSDHLAGGPTDTQYF
>TRBD2|TRBJ2-1|few|TRBV7-8
TGTGCCAGCAGCTTAGGCGGGGGGATGAGTGAGCAGTTCTTC
CASSLGGGMSEQFF
>.|TRBJ1-6|.|TRBV15
TGTGCCACCAGCAGTCCAGCAGGCCGGGGGAGGTTAGGGTCACCCCTCCACTTT
CATSSPAGRGRLGSPLHF
>.|TRBJ2-5|.|TRBV5-1
TGCGCCAGCAGCCACTATGAGTCCGCGACCCAGTACTTC
CASSHYESATQYF
>.|TRBJ1-2|.|TRBV30
TGTGCCTGGAGTTTCCGGACAGCCTCTAACTATGGCTACACCTTC
CAWSFRTASNYGYTF
>TRBD1|TRBJ1-4|.|TRBV5-5
TGTGCCAGCAGCTCGGGACAGACCCCTAGTACTGGTGAAAAACTGTTTTTT
CASSSGQTPSTGEKLFF